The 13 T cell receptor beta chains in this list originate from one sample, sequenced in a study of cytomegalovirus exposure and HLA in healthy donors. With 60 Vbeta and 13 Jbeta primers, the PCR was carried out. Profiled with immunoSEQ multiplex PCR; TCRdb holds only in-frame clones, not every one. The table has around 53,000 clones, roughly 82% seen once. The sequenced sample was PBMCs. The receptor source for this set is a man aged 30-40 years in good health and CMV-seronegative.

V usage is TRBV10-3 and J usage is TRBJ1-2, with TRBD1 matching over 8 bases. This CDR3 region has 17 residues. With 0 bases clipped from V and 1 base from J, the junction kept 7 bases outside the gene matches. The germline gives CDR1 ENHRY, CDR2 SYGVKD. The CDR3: CAISESPDRDHNYGYTF. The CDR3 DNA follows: TGTGCCATCAGTGAGTCTCCGGACAGGGACCATAACTATGGCTACACCTTC.

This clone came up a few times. CDR3 sequence (DNA): TGTGCCAGCAAGGGGGGGCAGCGGGAGACCCAGTACTTC. As protein: CASKGGQRETQYF. This chain uses TRBV27 with TRBJ2-5; weak D call: TRBD2 (7 bases). V was pared by 7 bases and J by 5 bases, with 14 bases between. The CDR3 spans 13 residues. Germline V gene data show CDR1 as MNHEY and CDR2 as SMNVEV (reference sequence).

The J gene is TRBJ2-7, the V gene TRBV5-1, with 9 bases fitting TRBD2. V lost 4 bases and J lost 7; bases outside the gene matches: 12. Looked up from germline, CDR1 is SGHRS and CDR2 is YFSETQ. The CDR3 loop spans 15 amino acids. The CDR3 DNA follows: TGCGCCAGCAGCCTCGGGCGGGGGGGGTCGCGGGAGCAGTACTTC. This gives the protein CASSLGRGGSREQYF.

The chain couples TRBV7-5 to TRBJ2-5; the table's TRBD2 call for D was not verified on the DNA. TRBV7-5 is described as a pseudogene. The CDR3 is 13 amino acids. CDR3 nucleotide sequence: TGTGCCAGAAGCTCGGGGGGGGGAGAGACCCAGTACTTC. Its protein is CARSSGGGETQYF.

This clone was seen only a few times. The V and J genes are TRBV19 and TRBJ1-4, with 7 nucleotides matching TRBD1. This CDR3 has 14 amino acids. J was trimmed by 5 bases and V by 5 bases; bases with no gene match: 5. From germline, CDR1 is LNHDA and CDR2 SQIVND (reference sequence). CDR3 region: CASSEGQRNEKLFF. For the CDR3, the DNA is TGTGCCAGTAGTGAGGGACAGAGAAATGAAAAACTGTTTTTT.

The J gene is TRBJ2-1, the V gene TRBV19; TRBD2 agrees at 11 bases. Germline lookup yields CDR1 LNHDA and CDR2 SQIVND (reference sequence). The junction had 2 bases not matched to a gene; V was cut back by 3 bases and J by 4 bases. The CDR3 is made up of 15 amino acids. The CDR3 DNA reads TGTGCCAGTAGTATCGGACTAGCGGGTTACAATGAGCAGTTCTTC. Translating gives CASSIGLAGYNEQFF.

DNA of the CDR3: TGTGCCAGTAGGGGGACAGGAGGGGTCAACGAGCAGTACTTC. Translating it yields CASRGTGGVNEQYF. The chain employs TRBV19 and TRBJ2-7; 8 nucleotides align to TRBD1. This CDR3 comprises 14 residues. Per the germline V gene, CDR1 is LNHDA and CDR2 is SQIVND (reference sequence). V lost 6 bases, J lost 5 bases, and 9 bases stayed unmatched.

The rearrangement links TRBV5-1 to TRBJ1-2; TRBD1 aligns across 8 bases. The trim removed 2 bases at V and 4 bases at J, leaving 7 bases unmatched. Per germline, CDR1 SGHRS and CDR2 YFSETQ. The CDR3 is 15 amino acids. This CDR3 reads CASSFAPGGGYGYTF. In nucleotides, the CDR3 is TGCGCCAGCAGCTTCGCCCCAGGGGGCGGCTATGGCTACACCTTC.

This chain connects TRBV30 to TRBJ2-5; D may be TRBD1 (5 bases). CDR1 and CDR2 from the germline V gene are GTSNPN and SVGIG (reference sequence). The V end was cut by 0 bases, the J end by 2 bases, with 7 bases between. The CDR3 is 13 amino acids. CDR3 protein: CAWSVQVQETQYF. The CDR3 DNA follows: TGTGCCTGGAGTGTACAGGTTCAAGAGACCCAGTACTTC.

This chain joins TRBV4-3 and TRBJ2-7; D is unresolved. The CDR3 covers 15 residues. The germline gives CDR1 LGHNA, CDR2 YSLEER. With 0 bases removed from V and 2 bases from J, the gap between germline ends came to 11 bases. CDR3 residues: CASSQDLSYTYEQYF. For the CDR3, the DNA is TGCGCCAGCAGCCAAGATCTTTCCTATACCTACGAGCAGTACTTC.

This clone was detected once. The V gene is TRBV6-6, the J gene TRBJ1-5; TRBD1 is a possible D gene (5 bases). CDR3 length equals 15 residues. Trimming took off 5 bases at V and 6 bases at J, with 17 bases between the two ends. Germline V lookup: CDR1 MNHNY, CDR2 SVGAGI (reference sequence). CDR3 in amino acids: CASSKESSGGQPQHF. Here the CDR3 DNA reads TGTGCCAGCAGTAAGGAGAGTTCGGGGGGTCAGCCCCAGCATTTT.

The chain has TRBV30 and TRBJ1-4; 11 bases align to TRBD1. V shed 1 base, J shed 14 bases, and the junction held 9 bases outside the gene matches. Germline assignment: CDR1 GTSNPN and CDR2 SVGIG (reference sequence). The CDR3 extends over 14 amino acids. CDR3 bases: TGTGCCTGGAGTGGGACAGGGGGCGCAAAGTGGCTGTTTTTT. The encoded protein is CAWSGTGGAKWLFF.

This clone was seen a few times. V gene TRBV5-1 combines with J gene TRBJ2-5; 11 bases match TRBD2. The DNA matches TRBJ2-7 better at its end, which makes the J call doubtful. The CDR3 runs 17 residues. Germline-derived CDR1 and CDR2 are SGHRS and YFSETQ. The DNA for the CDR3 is TGCGCCAGCAGCACCAGGGGGACTAGCGGATACTCCTACGAGCAGTACTTC. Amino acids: CASSTRGTSGYSYEQYF.